In its sample, the clone carrying this T cell receptor (beta chain) was seen once. CDR1 and CDR2 from the germline V gene are SEHNR and FQNEAQ (reference sequence). Trimming removed 5 bases at V and 2 bases at J, with 15 bases between. This CDR3 has 15 amino acids. This record comes from a study of blood T cell repertoires in COVID-19. Study overall: Sites across the United States, Italy and Spain contributed samples from acute and convalescent COVID-19.

Authors' analysis steps: Amplifying reference gene primers gave estimates of nucleated cell counts. Clones were read by immunoSEQ multiplex PCR, and TCRdb kept only the in-frame ones, dropping some. The V and J calls and clone size come from that table; D and trimming were worked out from the DNA. Among fewer than 250,000 clones listed, approximately 79% were seen once. This clonotype was sampled from a woman in her forties or fifties with acute or convalescent COVID-19. The specimen sequenced was peripheral blood. The J gene is TRBJ2-5, the V gene TRBV7-9; possible D gene TRBD1, 6 bases. CDR3 residues: CASSRGQFIQETQYF. CDR3 nucleotide sequence: TGTGCCAGCAGCCGCGGACAGTTTATACAAGAGACCCAGTACTTC.